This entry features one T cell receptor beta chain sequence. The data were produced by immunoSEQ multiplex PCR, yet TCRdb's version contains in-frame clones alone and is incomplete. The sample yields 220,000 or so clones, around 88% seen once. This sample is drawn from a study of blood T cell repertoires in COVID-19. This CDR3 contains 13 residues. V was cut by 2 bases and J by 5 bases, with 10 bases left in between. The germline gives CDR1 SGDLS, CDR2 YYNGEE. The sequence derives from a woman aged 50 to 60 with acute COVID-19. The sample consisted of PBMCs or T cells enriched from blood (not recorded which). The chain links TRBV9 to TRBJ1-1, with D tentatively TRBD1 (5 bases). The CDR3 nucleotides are TGTGCCAGCAGCGTTGTTAGGGGAACTGAAGCTTTCTTT. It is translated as CASSVVRGTEAFF.